A few counts support the clone carrying this T cell receptor (beta chain). Its antigen is undetermined. These data are taken from a study of T cells in Graves' hyperthyroidism and ophthalmopathy. General study findings and limits: Among clonotypes expanded in thyroid above 0.001, most were also found in blood.

Fresh peripheral blood, under 13 ml, was the source of the PBMCs. The CDR3 has 13 residues. Trimming shortened V by 1 base and J by 8 bases, and 8 bases separated the two germline ends. Germline lookup yields CDR1 SGHDN and CDR2 FVKESK. RNA transcripts provided the source from which TCR beta CDR3 regions were amplified. First-round RT-PCR of the TCR CDR3 relied on the HTBI primer set. TCRdb recomputed calls from the multiplex PCR reads with MiXCR, one row per CDR3 protein. The sample includes around 300,000 distinct CDR3 sequences, approximately 15% of them seen just once. This chain connects TRBV14 to TRBJ1-4; D is undetermined. Material for sequencing was blood. This clonotype was obtained from a woman aged 30 to 39 with Graves' hyperthyroidism. The CDR3 region has the DNA TGTGCCAGCAGCCAAGGAATCGGGGAAAAACTGTTTTTT. This sequence encodes CASSQGIGEKLFF.